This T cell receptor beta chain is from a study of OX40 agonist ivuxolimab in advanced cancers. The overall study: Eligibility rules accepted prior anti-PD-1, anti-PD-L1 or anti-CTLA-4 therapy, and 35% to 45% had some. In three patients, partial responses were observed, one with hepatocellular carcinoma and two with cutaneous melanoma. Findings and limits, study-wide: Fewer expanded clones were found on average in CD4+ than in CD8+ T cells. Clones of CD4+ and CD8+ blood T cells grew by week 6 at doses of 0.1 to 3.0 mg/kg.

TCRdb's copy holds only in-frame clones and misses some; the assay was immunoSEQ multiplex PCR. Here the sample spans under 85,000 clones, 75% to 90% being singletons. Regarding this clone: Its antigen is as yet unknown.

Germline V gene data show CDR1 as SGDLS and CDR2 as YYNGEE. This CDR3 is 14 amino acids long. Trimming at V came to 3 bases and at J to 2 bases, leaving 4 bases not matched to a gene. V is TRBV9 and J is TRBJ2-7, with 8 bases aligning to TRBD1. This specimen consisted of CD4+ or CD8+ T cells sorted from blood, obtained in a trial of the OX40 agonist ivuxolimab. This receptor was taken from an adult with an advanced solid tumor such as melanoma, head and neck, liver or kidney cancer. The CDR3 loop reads CASSEGQAAYEQYF. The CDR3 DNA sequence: TGTGCCAGCAGCGAGGGACAGGCAGCCTACGAGCAGTACTTC. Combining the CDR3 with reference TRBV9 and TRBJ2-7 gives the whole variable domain DSGVTQTPKHLITATGQRVTLRCSPRSGDLSVYWYQQSLDQGLQFLIQYYNGEERAKGNILERFSAQQFPDLHSELNLSSLELGDSALYFCASSEGQAAYEQYFGPGTRLTVT.